This T cell receptor (beta chain) originates from a study of blood T cell repertoires in COVID-19 (dated by TCRdb to 2018 to 2021). With regard to the full study: Collaborator samples came from the United States, Italy and Spain and covered acute and convalescent phases of COVID-19. Sample metadata almost always included a de-identified subject ID, COVID-19 status, age in years and sex. A freely available public database, intended as a resource for researchers studying the immune response to SARS-CoV-2, is where the repertoires were released. The dataset comprised deeply sampled blood TCRbeta repertoires from subjects exposed to, actively infected with, or recovered from COVID-19. Samples came from the ongoing ImmuneRACE study (first 160 participants) plus 1,254 subjects from 6 global collaborators. HLA class I and class II types, where available, came from metadata supplied by the sample provider rather than from assay-based typing. The prospective study material was composed of cDNA or gDNA derived from T cells, B-cell-depleted T cells, or PBMCs. What the work shows at the level of the full study, not this receptor alone: Clinical and demographic metadata were provided uncurated, with the amount varying by source and participant.

The CDR3 starts with the cysteine, ends with the phenylalanine, and has 15 residues. Of the read, only the CDR3 DNA is kept; its 45 bases are in frame from base 1. CDR1 LGHNA and CDR2 YNFKEQ were looked up in the germline V gene. The junction shows trimming of 0 bases on V and 3 bases on J, plus 12 bases between the germline ends. Remarks on this clone: What antigen it recognizes has not been identified. The sample holds no much larger clone one base away, and base qualities are not on file.

Whole blood was collected in K2EDTA tubes by collaborating institutions according to the institutions' own protocols. For TCRbeta analysis, collaborator samples were shipped as frozen whole blood, as isolated PBMCs, or as DNA extracted from either sample type. TCRbeta CDR3 regions were amplified from genomic DNA by means of the immunoSEQ Assay, a bias-controlled multiplex PCR. The authors' pipeline ran thus. The number of nucleated cells in each sample was estimated by amplification of reference gene primers within the assay. To quantify the absolute abundance of each unique TCRbeta CDR3 rearrangement, sequence reads were collapsed and filtered. For each sample, productive Simpson clonality was calculated as the square root of Simpson's diversity index over productive rearrangements. TCRdb re-hosts the immuneACCESS table, in-frame sequences only. Its copies lack some clones; in the studies checked, an unresolved V gene accounts for under half of them, and the cause for the rest is not known. The DNA gave D and trimming, while V, J and clone size come from that table. The sample data list about 190,000 clones, and 65% to 80% of these were observed just once. Under 15% of the sample comes from the top ten.

This TCR was recovered from a woman between 50 and 59 years old with acute or convalescent COVID-19. The sample was peripheral blood. The sequence joins TRBV4-2 to TRBJ2-7; no D gene can be assigned with confidence. At the DNA level, the sequence is TGTGCCAGCAGCCAAGAAATAACACCCTTCTACGAGCAGTACTTC. This yields the protein CASSQEITPFYEQYF.